The 30 T cell receptor beta chains presented below share a single source sample, sequenced in a study of shared clonotypes between healthy human individuals. Assay used: immunoSEQ multiplex PCR; TCRdb lists only in-frame clones, some missing. The sample has approximately 2.3 million clones; just over 90% are singletons. Material for sequencing was naive CD4+ T cells from PBMCs. Subset described: CD45RA+ positively selected. The receptors were gathered from a man between 18 and 29 years old in good health. Some clones in this sample may be carry-over from other donors' samples.

The J gene is TRBJ2-7, the V gene TRBV10-3, with D perhaps matching TRBD1 or TRBD2 (5 bases each). The CDR3 is 17 residues long. Germline values: CDR1 ENHRY, CDR2 SYGVKD. V lost 9 bases, J lost 1 base, and 25 bases lay in between. CDR3 DNA: TGTGCCATAAAGGGCCAGGGTGACGGACTCTCGTCCTACGAGCAGTACTTC. As protein: CAIKGQGDGLSSYEQYF.

The chain is built from TRBV21-1 and TRBJ2-2; the table gives TRBD2 as D, unverified against the DNA. TRBV21-1 is a listed pseudogene. This CDR3 has 15 residues. CDR3: CATRGLAANTGELFF. CDR3 coding DNA: TGTGCCACCCGAGGACTAGCGGCGAACACCGGGGAGCTGTTTTTT.

The chain has TRBV6-6 and TRBJ2-1; D remains ambiguous. Germline loops: CDR1 MNHNY, CDR2 SVGAGI (reference sequence). The CDR3 totals 15 residues. With 2 bases removed from V and 0 bases from J, the gap between germline ends came to 8 bases. The CDR3 bases are TGTGCCAGCAGTTACAGTTCCTACTCCTACAATGAGCAGTTCTTC. Encoded protein: CASSYSSYSYNEQFF.

The rearrangement uses TRBV14 and TRBJ2-7, with TRBD2 matching 9 bases. After removal of 5 bases from V and 0 bases from J, the junction contained 2 bases not matched to a gene. This CDR3 spans 14 amino acids. Germline-derived CDR1 and CDR2 are SGHDN and FVKESK. This CDR3 is CASSNSGSSYEQYF. DNA for the CDR3: TGTGCCAGCAGCAATAGCGGGAGCTCCTACGAGCAGTACTTC.

This clone was detected once. The rearrangement uses TRBV11-1 and TRBJ2-7, with TRBD1 matching over 8 bases. Germline V CDR1 and CDR2: SGHAT, FQDESV (reference sequence). V trimming: 6 bases; J trimming: 7 bases; junction bases outside the gene matches: 5. The CDR3 extends over 12 amino acids. This chain's CDR3 is CASRHRGEEQYF. The CDR3 DNA follows: TGTGCCAGCAGACACAGGGGGGAAGAGCAGTACTTC.

The rearrangement joins TRBV18 to TRBJ1-4; tentatively, D is TRBD1 (6 bases). The V gene lost 6 bases and the J gene lost 8 bases, with 19 bases spanning the gap. The CDR3 contains 15 residues. Per the germline V gene, CDR1 is KGHSH and CDR2 is LQKENI. CDR3 coding DNA: TGTGCCAGCTCTCCCCCGGGGGGCGCGTTCGAAAAACTGTTTTTT. Translation gives CASSPPGGAFEKLFF.

This clone was detected a few times. J is TRBJ2-1 and V is TRBV19; maybe TRBD1 (6 bases). Germline-derived CDR1 and CDR2 are LNHDA and SQIVND (reference sequence). V was cut by 3 bases and J by 7 bases, with 13 bases left in between. The CDR3 loop spans 14 amino acids. DNA for the CDR3: TGTGCCAGTAGTATCAACAGGGTGGGGAATGAGCAGTTCTTC. Its protein product is CASSINRVGNEQFF.

About this clone itself: Other DNA sequences in this specimen translate into the identical CDR3. The V and J genes are TRBV28 and TRBJ2-5; 8 positions agree with TRBD1. The CDR3 runs 13 residues. The germline V gene has CDR1 MDHEN and CDR2 SYDVKM. V trimming: 5 bases; J trimming: 3 bases; junction bases outside the gene matches: 2. The CDR3 is CASSLQGEETQYF. The CDR3 coding sequence is TGTGCCAGCAGTCTACAGGGGGAAGAGACCCAGTACTTC.

This clone was observed a single time. The V and J genes are TRBV2 and TRBJ2-1; 12 positions agree with TRBD2. CDR3 length: 17 amino acids. In germline, CDR1 is SNHLY, CDR2 FYNNEI. Trimming cost V 4 bases and J 7 bases; bases outside gene matches: 11. CDR3 loop: CASSGNGGLAGKNEQFF. As DNA, the CDR3 is TGTGCCAGCAGTGGAAACGGTGGACTAGCGGGAAAAAATGAGCAGTTCTTC.

The V gene is TRBV18, the J gene TRBJ1-2, with TRBD1 identical over 7 bases. Trimming cost V 3 bases and J 4 bases; bases outside gene matches: 11. Germline V gives CDR1 KGHSH, CDR2 LQKENI. This CDR3 region has 16 residues. CDR3 sequence reads: CASSPRGTAVAYGYTF. Here the CDR3 DNA reads TGTGCCAGCTCACCTAGGGGGACAGCGGTGGCCTATGGCTACACCTTC.

V and J are TRBV7-2 and TRBJ1-1; maybe TRBD1 (5 bases). Trimming took 5 bases from V and 4 from J, leaving 14 bases between them. Germline V lookup: CDR1 SGHTA, CDR2 FQGNSA. The CDR3 sequence is 14 residues long. The DNA of the CDR3 is TGTGCCAGCAGCCGTTACAGGAGTTTCACTGAAGCTTTCTTT. It is translated as CASSRYRSFTEAFF. The whole variable domain, filled in from reference TRBV7-2 and TRBJ1-1, reads GAGVSQSPSNKVTEKGKDVELRCDPISGHTALYWYRQSLGQGLEFLIYFQGNSAPDKSGLPSDRFSAERTGGSVSTLTIQRTQQEDSAVYLCASSRYRSFTEAFFGQGTRLTVV.

The chain recombines TRBV6-4 with TRBJ2-3; possibly TRBD1 for D (7 bases). The germline V and J ends were trimmed by 4 bases and 5 bases, with 10 bases remaining between them. The length of the CDR3 is 13 residues. Germline V gives CDR1 MRHNA, CDR2 SNTAGT. The CDR3 here is CASSAQGGDTQYF. CDR3 nucleotide sequence: TGTGCCAGCAGTGCCCAGGGGGGAGATACGCAGTATTTT.

This clone came up once. Other nucleotide sequences in the sample specify the same CDR3. The rearrangement joins TRBV30 to TRBJ2-5; a weak D match, TRBD2 (5 bases). Germline assignment: CDR1 GTSNPN and CDR2 SVGIG (reference sequence). The CDR3 covers 10 residues. V shed 7 bases and J shed 2 bases, with 5 bases lying between them. The CDR3 DNA sequence: TGTGCCTCGGGACAAGAGACCCAGTACTTC. It specifies CASGQETQYF.

Regarding this clone: This specimen includes other DNA sequences encoding the same CDR3. This chain uses TRBV7-3 with TRBJ1-1, with D hard to call. Trimming shortened V by 5 bases and J by 0 bases, and 7 bases separated the two germline ends. Germline CDR1 and CDR2: SGHTA and FQGTGA. The length of the CDR3 is 13 residues. The CDR3 bases are TGTGCCAGCAGCCTCTCACTGAACACTGAAGCTTTCTTT. This encodes CASSLSLNTEAFF.

With respect to this clone: The sample holds other DNA sequences that translate to the same CDR3. The chain employs TRBV11-3 and TRBJ2-3; D possibly corresponds to TRBD2 (5 bases). The CDR3 length is 13 residues. The germline V gene has CDR1 SGHNT and CDR2 YENEEA. The V end was cut by 1 base, the J end by 3 bases, with 5 bases between. CDR3 DNA: TGTGCCAGCAGCTTAGGGACTACAGATACGCAGTATTTT. Translated, it gives CASSLGTTDTQYF.

The table lists this clone with a count of one. The rearrangement uses TRBV4-2 and TRBJ1-3; D not resolved. Germline loops: CDR1 LGHNA, CDR2 YNFKEQ. The CDR3 spans 14 residues. V shed 3 bases and J shed 9 bases, with 15 bases lying between them. This chain's CDR3 is CASSQRLAEGTIYF. The CDR3 DNA is TGTGCCAGCAGCCAGCGGCTGGCGGAGGGCACCATATATTTT.

J is TRBJ1-5 and V is TRBV7-9; D uncertain. Germline V CDR1 and CDR2: SEHNR, FQNEAQ (reference sequence). This CDR3 spans 15 amino acids. The V end was cut by 7 bases, the J end by 5 bases, with 18 bases between. The CDR3 bases are TGTGCCAGCAAGAAGGACGGGTCCCTTCATCAGCCCCAGCATTTT. Translated: CASKKDGSLHQPQHF.

About this clone: The same CDR3 can be traced to other DNA sequences in this sample. The rearrangement joins TRBV2 to TRBJ1-5; D is ambiguous. The CDR3 extends over 13 amino acids. The V gene lost 4 bases and the J gene lost 0 bases, with 4 bases spanning the gap. Germline-derived CDR1 and CDR2 are SNHLY and FYNNEI. Written as DNA, the CDR3 is TGTGCCAGCAGTGCCGATAGCAATCAGCCCCAGCATTTT. Translation gives CASSADSNQPQHF.

The table lists this clone with a count of one. J is TRBJ1-5 and V is TRBV19; D perhaps matches TRBD1 (5 bases). The germline CDR1 and CDR2 sequences are LNHDA and SQIVND (reference sequence). This CDR3 region has 15 residues. V was shortened by 6 bases and J by 7 bases, with 19 bases between the two germline ends. The CDR3 spells CASSPEQGSGQPQHF. The DNA of the CDR3 is TGTGCCAGTAGCCCCGAGCAGGGAAGCGGCCAGCCCCAGCATTTT. Full variable domain (outside the CDR3, taken from reference TRBV19 and TRBJ1-5): DGGITQSPKYLFRKEGQNVTLSCEQNLNHDAMYWYRQDPGQGLRLIYYSQIVNDFQKGDIAEGYSVSREKKESFPLTVTSAQKNPTAFYLCASSPEQGSGQPQHFGDGTRLSIL.

A single count supports this clone. One end of the junction varies from germline; a read error may be responsible. The chain combines TRBV11-2 with TRBJ2-7, with TRBD1 matching 11 bases. CDR3 length: 16 amino acids. Germline CDR1 and CDR2: SGHAT and FQNNGV. CDR3 residues: CASSIDRDRGNYEQYF. DNA for the CDR3: TGTGCCAGCAGCATAGACCGGGACAGGGGGAACTACGAGCAGTACTTC.

As for this clone: Other DNA sequences in the sample encode the same CDR3. The chain couples TRBV25-1 to TRBJ2-7, with TRBD2 as a possible D gene (6 bases). V lost 1 base, J lost 0 bases, and 7 bases lay in between. The CDR3 covers 14 residues. The germline CDR1 and CDR2 sequences are MGHDK and SYGVNS. The CDR3 nucleotides read TGTGCCAGCAGTGAATTCGGGAGCTCCTACGAGCAGTACTTC. It translates to CASSEFGSSYEQYF.

The genes are TRBV2 and TRBJ1-4; 7 positions match TRBD1. From germline, CDR1 is SNHLY and CDR2 FYNNEI. The length of the CDR3 is 15 residues. With V trimmed by 6 bases and J by 8 bases, 12 bases remained unmatched. The CDR3 nucleotides are TGTGCCAGCAGCCTCCGGAAGGGGGCATCCGAAAAACTGTTTTTT. Translation: CASSLRKGASEKLFF. Full variable domain (rest looked up from reference TRBV2 and TRBJ1-4): EPEVTQTPSHQVTQMGQEVILRCVPISNHLYFYWYRQILGQKVEFLVSFYNNEISEKSEIFDDQFSVERPDGSNFTLKIRSTKLEDSAMYFCASSLRKGASEKLFFGSGTQLSVL.

The chain links TRBV28 to TRBJ2-7, with 12 bases matching TRBD2. V was pared by 1 base and J by 4 bases, with 5 bases of the junction left unmatched. Germline V gene lookup returns CDR1 MDHEN and CDR2 SYDVKM. The CDR3 contains 16 residues. The CDR3, as DNA: TGTGCCAGCAGTTTATTTGGACTAGCGGGACATTACGAGCAGTACTTC. It codes for CASSLFGLAGHYEQYF.

This clone was picked up a small number of times. The chain is built from TRBV10-2 and TRBJ1-1; no reliable D call. Germline V gene lookup returns CDR1 WSHSY and CDR2 SAAADI. V was cut by 5 bases and J by 1 base, with 8 bases left in between. The CDR3 is 13 amino acids. In nucleotides, the CDR3 is TGCGCCAGCAGTAGTGTCAGGAACACTGAAGCTTTCTTT. Translated: CASSSVRNTEAFF.

The chain recombines TRBV5-1 with TRBJ1-4; D is ambiguous. CDR1 and CDR2 (germline): SGHRS, YFSETQ. The CDR3 contains 12 residues. Trimming took off 4 bases at V and 6 bases at J, with 7 bases between the two ends. This CDR3 reads CASSPPDEKLFF. The CDR3 region has the DNA TGCGCCAGCAGCCCCCCGGATGAAAAACTGTTTTTT.

The chain is built from TRBV25-1 and TRBJ2-5, with 13 bases lining up with TRBD2. With V trimmed by 11 bases and J by 5 bases, 5 bases remained unmatched. The CDR3 is made up of 13 amino acids. Germline V gene data show CDR1 as MGHDK and CDR2 as SYGVNS. This CDR3 reads CASGLAGPETQYF. The CDR3, as DNA: TGTGCCTCGGGACTAGCGGGACCGGAGACCCAGTACTTC. Based on the CDR3 plus reference TRBV25-1 and TRBJ2-5, the full variable domain is EADIYQTPRYLVIGTGKKITLECSQTMGHDKMYWYQQDPGMELHLIHYSYGVNSTEKGDLSSESTVSRIRTEHFPLTLESARPSHTSQYLCASGLAGPETQYFGPGTRLLVL.

The table lists this clone with a count of one. Other DNA sequences in the same sample also yield this CDR3. The CDR3 region is CASSLIRNTEAFF. The DNA of the CDR3 is TGTGCCAGCAGTTTAATTCGGAACACTGAAGCTTTCTTT. V usage is TRBV27 and J usage is TRBJ1-1; no reliable D call. V was shortened by 2 bases and J by 1 base, with 5 bases between the two germline ends. Germline V gene lookup returns CDR1 MNHEY and CDR2 SMNVEV (reference sequence). The CDR3 contains 13 residues.

In nucleotides, the CDR3 is TGTGCCTGGAGTGTAGATGGCGGCGGGGATACGCAGTATTTT. This encodes CAWSVDGGGDTQYF. The chain carries TRBV30 and TRBJ2-3, with a possible D match to TRBD2 (5 bases). The CDR3 is made up of 14 amino acids. In germline, CDR1 is GTSNPN, CDR2 SVGIG (reference sequence). V was clipped by 0 bases and J by 6 bases, with 13 bases between them.

This chain joins TRBV13 and TRBJ2-7; D may be TRBD2 (6 bases). Germline assignment: CDR1 PRHDT and CDR2 FYEKMQ (reference sequence). V shed 10 bases and J shed 5 bases, with 18 bases lying between them. CDR3 length: 13 residues. The DNA for the CDR3 is TGTGCCATCCCCCGACCGGGAGCTGACGAGCAGTACTTC. It yields the protein CAIPRPGADEQYF.

The chain uses TRBV27 and TRBJ2-1; 11 nucleotides match TRBD2. Looked up from germline, CDR1 is MNHEY and CDR2 is SMNVEV (reference sequence). After removal of 5 bases from V and 0 bases from J, the junction contained 12 bases not matched to a gene. There are 19 residues in the CDR3. The CDR3 here is CASSNSGTSGLSSYNEQFF. For the CDR3, the DNA is TGTGCCAGCAGTAACTCCGGGACTAGCGGTTTGAGCTCCTACAATGAGCAGTTCTTC.